Reported below is one T cell receptor (beta chain). These data come from a study of cytomegalovirus exposure and HLA in healthy donors. This table comes from immunoSEQ multiplex PCR, and its TCRdb copy is limited to in-frame clones, with some not included. Among roughly 150,000 clones listed, 84% were seen once. Germline CDR1 and CDR2: MNHEY and SMNVEV (reference sequence). Trimming at V came to 3 bases and at J to 5 bases, leaving 3 bases not matched to a gene. This CDR3 is built from 14 residues. The donors belonged to the roughly 130-subject validation cohort, separate from the roughly 650-subject first cohort.

Sequenced input: PBMCs. The rearrangement links TRBV27 to TRBJ1-4; 7 nucleotides line up with TRBD1. This clonotype originated in a man aged 25-40 years in good health and CMV-seropositive. The CDR3 nucleotides read TGTGCCAGCAGTTTGGGCAGGGGGAATGAAAAACTGTTTTTT. Its translation: CASSLGRGNEKLFF.